A single sample gave rise to the 24 T cell receptor beta chains below, sequenced in a study of tumor-infiltrating lymphocytes in primary liver carcinoma (dated by TCRdb to the late 2010s). Blood RNA was extracted from unsorted whole blood using TRIzol reagent, and germline DNA was obtained with the DNeasy Blood & Tissue kit. Reads for this sample came from an Illumina HiSeq 2500. TCRbeta-specific cDNA was reverse-transcribed from 500 ng total RNA using a constant-region primer and ProtoScript II reverse transcriptase. TCRbeta libraries were built with three nested multiplex PCR rounds, a slightly modified ARM-PCR procedure. Each of the first two PCR rounds ran for nine to ten cycles and used multiplex TRBV1-TRBV30 forward primers together with a Cbeta reverse primer. TCRdb applied fastp at Q25 and MiXCR to the public reads, then kept only in-frame beta chains. Each record represents a unique CDR3 protein, reported with the most common genes and DNA among its rows. The sample table lists about 200,000 distinct CDR3 sequences, about 61% of them with a count of one. Approximately 6.6% of the sample rests with the top ten.

Sample: peripheral blood. The receptors come from a woman in her sixties or seventies with primary liver carcinoma and hepatitis B virus infection.

This clonotype occurred once. One base away lies a much larger clone, so this may be a sequencing read error. The CDR3 DNA reads as TGTGCCAGCAGTCACCGGGACCCCCCCTACGAGCAGTACTTC. This codes for CASSHRDPPYEQYF. The rearrangement joins TRBV6-2 or TRBV6-3 to TRBJ2-7; either TRBD1 or TRBD2 may fit D (5 bases each). CDR3 size: 14 residues. The germline V and J ends were trimmed by 5 bases and 2 bases, with 13 bases remaining between them. From germline, CDR1 is MNHEY and CDR2 SVGEGT.

As for this clonotype: A clone one base away is much larger, so this may be a read error. The chain links TRBV12-3 or TRBV12-4 to TRBJ2-7; D is unresolved. CDR3 length equals 11 residues. In nucleotides, the CDR3 is TGTGGCAGCAGCAGCTTCGACGAGCAGTACTTC. Protein product: CGSSSFDEQYF.

V and J are TRBV7-9 and TRBJ1-1; D is ambiguous. V was pared by 3 bases and J by 10 bases, with 12 bases between. CDR1 and CDR2 (germline): SEHNR, FQNEAQ (reference sequence). This CDR3 comprises 12 residues. Written as DNA, the CDR3 is TGTGCCAGCAGCTTCGGGGAAATGTTAGCTTTCTTT. This encodes CASSFGEMLAFF.

This clonotype was recorded many times. The J gene is TRBJ1-2, the V gene TRBV29-1; 10 bases align to TRBD1. Germline trimming cut 6 bases from V and 7 bases from J; bases unmatched to any gene: 17. The CDR3 is 16 amino acids. Germline CDR1 reads SQVTM; CDR2 reads ANQGSEA. The CDR3 sequence: CSVLRDRGSVSGGYTF. The CDR3 coding sequence is TGCAGCGTCCTCCGGGACAGGGGATCGGTTTCGGGTGGCTACACCTTC.

A remark on this clonotype: At one end the junction does not follow the germline gene, possibly because of a read error. V and J are TRBV28 and TRBJ2-5; 7 bases are a match to TRBD1. The germline V gene has CDR1 MDHEN and CDR2 SYDVKM. The CDR3 runs to 13 residues. CDR3 DNA: TGTGCCAGCAGGCAGACAGGGCGTGAGACCCAATACTTC. Translated, it gives CASRQTGRETQYF.

With respect to this clonotype: Since a much larger clone is just one base distant, this may be a read error. This chain links TRBV12-3 or TRBV12-4 with TRBJ1-5; tentatively, D is TRBD1 (5 bases). CDR3 length: 15 amino acids. CDR3 protein: CASSLTGTGNQPKHF. CDR3 DNA sequence: TGTGCCAGCAGTTTAACGGGGACGGGTAATCAGCCCAAGCATTTT.

Points on this clonotype: It is likely a read error, because the conserved phenylalanine at the end of the CDR3 is missing. The chain couples TRBV11-2 to TRBJ2-7; TRBD2 is a possible D gene (6 bases). CDR3 length: 14 amino acids. Per germline, CDR1 SGHAT and CDR2 FQNNGV. The CDR3 coding sequence is TGTGCCAACAGCCCCGGAGGGGTTGGGTACGAGCAGTACATC. This sequence encodes CANSPGGVGYEQYI.

On this clonotype itself: Being one base from a much bigger clone, this may be a read error. The chain links TRBV5-6 to TRBJ2-7; possible D gene TRBD1, 5 bases. The germline V gene encodes CDR1 SGHDT and CDR2 YYEEEE. The CDR3 is made up of 17 amino acids. CDR3 sequence reads: CVSSLARTPGIVYEQYF. The CDR3 coding sequence is TGTGTCAGCAGCTTGGCACGGACACCGGGTATAGTCTACGAGCAGTACTTC.

The chain combines TRBV20-1 with TRBJ2-1; 9 nucleotides line up with TRBD1. V gave up 0 bases and J gave up 9 bases; unmatched junction bases: 12. The germline V gene has CDR1 DFQATT and CDR2 SNEGSKA (reference sequence). CDR3 length: 16 amino acids. For the CDR3, the DNA is TGCAGTGCTAGAGAGGGGGCCTTTACAGGGGGCGGTGAGCAGTTCTTC. The encoded protein is CSAREGAFTGGGEQFF.

This clonotype was found a few times. The chain carries TRBV5-6 and TRBJ2-5; TRBD1 matches 7 bases. From germline, CDR1 is SGHDT and CDR2 YYEEEE. The V segment lost 4 bases and the J segment 4 bases; nucleotides outside the gene matches: 4. The CDR3 is 13 residues long. Here the CDR3 reads CASSIDRVETQYF. CDR3 nucleotides: TGTGCCAGCAGCATCGACAGGGTAGAGACCCAGTACTTC.

The rearrangement links TRBV6-5 to TRBJ1-2; TRBD1 is a possible D gene (5 bases). The CDR3 extends over 13 amino acids. In germline, CDR1 is MNHEY, CDR2 SVGAGI. CDR3 loop: CACRSGTGYGYTF. CDR3 DNA sequence: TGTGCATGCAGGTCCGGGACGGGCTATGGCTACACCTTC.

The chain employs TRBV28 and TRBJ1-5; TRBD1 might be the D (6 bases). Germline CDR1 reads MDHEN; CDR2 reads SYDVKM. The CDR3 length is 15 residues. V lost 4 bases to trimming and J lost 2 bases, with 12 bases between them. CDR3 nucleotide sequence: TGTGCCAGCAGTTCCCAGGGGCATGGCAATCAGCCCCAGCATTTT. This codes for CASSSQGHGNQPQHF.

This chain uses TRBV28 with TRBJ2-2, with no clear D. Germline loops: CDR1 MDHEN, CDR2 SYDVKM. The CDR3 is made up of 12 amino acids. With 2 bases removed from V and 8 bases from J, the gap between germline ends came to 6 bases. CDR3 bases: TGTGCCAGCAGTTTAATAGTGGGGGAGCTGTTTTTT. Its translation: CASSLIVGELFF. The entire variable domain, with the rest obtained from reference TRBV28 and TRBJ2-2, is as follows: DVKVTQSSRYLVKRTGEKVFLECVQDMDHENMFWYRQDPGLGLRLIYFSYDVKMKEKGDIPEGYSVSREKKERFSLILESASTNQTSMYLCASSLIVGELFFGEGSRLTVL.

V is TRBV28 and J is TRBJ2-3, with TRBD1 matching over 7 bases. V lost 3 bases, J lost 2 bases, and 8 bases stayed unmatched. CDR3 length: 16 amino acids. The germline V gene has CDR1 MDHEN and CDR2 SYDVKM. The CDR3 spells CASSFYGTEITDTQYF. The CDR3 DNA follows: TGTGCCAGCAGTTTCTACGGGACAGAAATCACAGATACGCAGTATTTT.

For this clonotype: The missing conserved phenylalanine or tryptophan at the end of this CDR3 makes a read error likely. V usage is TRBV6-6 and J usage is TRBJ1-5, with TRBD1 identical over 7 bases. The V gene end was trimmed by 7 bases and the J gene end by 7 bases; junction bases not matched to a gene: 7. Germline V gene lookup returns CDR1 MNHNY and CDR2 SVGAGI (reference sequence). The CDR3 length is 13 residues. The CDR3 DNA follows: TGTGCCAGCACTTTAACAGGGGCCCAGCCCCAGCATTAT. The encoded protein is CASTLTGAQPQHY.

On this clonotype itself: A much larger clonotype is one base distant, so this may be a read error. V usage is TRBV6-2 or TRBV6-3 and J usage is TRBJ2-7; D gene unclear. Per the germline V gene, CDR1 is MNHEY and CDR2 is SVGEGT. The CDR3 covers 12 residues. The CDR3: CDSSRGAYEQYF. The DNA for the CDR3 is TGTGACAGCAGCCGCGGCGCCTACGAGCAGTACTTC.

In this sample, this clonotype turned up a few times. This chain connects TRBV6-1 to TRBJ2-1; 9 nucleotides match TRBD2. The CDR3 consists of 16 residues. Per the germline V gene, CDR1 is MNHNS and CDR2 is SASEGT. V dropped 6 bases and J dropped 0; count of bases not matched to a gene: 6. The CDR3 here is CASRARLAVSYNEQFF. CDR3 nucleotide sequence: TGTGCCAGCAGAGCCCGACTAGCGGTCTCCTACAATGAGCAGTTCTTC.

For this clonotype: The junction departs from germline at one end; a sequencing error may be responsible. V usage is TRBV6-5 and J usage is TRBJ2-1; D remains unclear. Per germline, CDR1 MNHEY and CDR2 SVGAGI. CDR3 length: 14 amino acids. CDR3 in amino acids: CDSSYVSSYNEQFF. The DNA of the CDR3 is TGTGATAGCAGTTACGTCAGCTCCTACAATGAGCAATTCTTC.

About this clonotype itself: A much larger clone sits a single nucleotide away, making a read error possible. This sequence joins TRBV14 and TRBJ2-7; D unresolved. The germline V gene has CDR1 SGHDN and CDR2 FVKESK. The CDR3 contains 17 residues. This CDR3 reads CASSQLGRSRVSYERYF. DNA of the CDR3: TGTGCCAGCAGCCAATTGGGCCGGAGTAGGGTTTCCTACGAGCGGTACTTC.

This clonotype was counted at least ten times. J is TRBJ2-7 and V is TRBV4-2, with 9 bases that match TRBD1. Losses at the gene ends were 1 base for V and 0 bases for J; bases not matched to a gene: 4. CDR3 length: 16 amino acids. The germline V gene encodes CDR1 LGHNA and CDR2 YNFKEQ. In nucleotides, the CDR3 is TGTGCCAGCAGCCAAGGGACAGGGGCCTCCTCCTACGAGCAGTACTTC. Amino acid sequence: CASSQGTGASSYEQYF.

This clonotype has just one count. One junction end disagrees with the germline gene, perhaps due to a read error. The V call is TRBV4-2, the J call TRBJ2-5; perhaps TRBD2 as D (6 bases). The CDR3 extends over 15 amino acids. Looked up from germline, CDR1 is LGHNA and CDR2 is YNFKEQ. The CDR3 region is CASSQDGGACETQYF. The CDR3 DNA follows: TGTGCTAGCAGCCAAGACGGAGGGGCGTGTGAGACCCAGTACTTC.

Points on this clonotype: At one end the junction does not follow the germline gene, possibly because of a read error. V gene TRBV7-9 combines with J gene TRBJ2-3; D remains unclear. Germline lookup yields CDR1 SEHNR and CDR2 FQNEAQ (reference sequence). CDR3 length: 16 residues. CDR3 sequence reads: CTSTQYGSESTDTQYF. The CDR3 bases are TGTACCAGCACCCAATACGGAAGCGAAAGCACAGATACGCAGTATTTT. The full variable domain, in which reference TRBV7-9 and TRBJ2-3 provide the parts outside the CDR3, is DTGVSQNPRHKITKRGQNVTFRCDPISEHNRLYWYRQTLGQGPEFLTYFQNEAQLEKSRLLSDRFSAERPKGSFSTLEIQRTEQGDSAMYLCTSTQYGSESTDTQYFGPGTRLTVL.

The chain couples TRBV11-2 to TRBJ2-1; 8 bases align to TRBD1. Germline CDR1 and CDR2: SGHAT and FQNNGV. V shed 5 bases and J 5 bases; nucleotides not matched to a gene: 11. This CDR3 is built from 16 residues. As DNA, the CDR3 is TGTGCCAGCAGCGTCCCGACAGGGGTCTTTGACAATGAGCAGTTCTTC. This translates into CASSVPTGVFDNEQFF. The full variable domain, rest sourced from reference TRBV11-2 and TRBJ2-1, is EAGVAQSPRYKIIEKRQSVAFWCNPISGHATLYWYQQILGQGPKLLIQFQNNGVVDDSQLPKDRFSAERLKGVDSTLKIQPAKLEDSAVYLCASSVPTGVFDNEQFFGPGTRLTVL.

In the case of this clonotype: A read error may produce the germline difference seen at one junction end. DNA of the CDR3: TGTGCCAGCAGCTTAGATCCGGGGGCAATCTATGACTACAGCTTC. Protein product: CASSLDPGAIYDYSF. This chain joins TRBV11-2 and TRBJ1-2, with D tentatively TRBD1 (6 bases). The CDR3 runs 15 residues. The V gene's germline CDR1 is SGHAT and CDR2 FQNNGV.